Following are 28 T cell receptor beta chains from one sample sequenced in a study of blood T cell repertoires in COVID-19. Data came from immunoSEQ multiplex PCR; TCRdb stores just in-frame clones and leaves some out. The sample lists about 160,000 clones, 81% occurring once. Input material: peripheral blood. The source of these receptors is a man aged 60-69 years with active or convalescent COVID-19.

This clone was seen only a few times. This chain joins TRBV2 and TRBJ1-2, with D perhaps matching TRBD1 (6 bases). The CDR3 has 14 amino acids. The V gene's germline CDR1 is SNHLY and CDR2 FYNNEI. The V and J ends lost 11 bases and 1 base respectively, with 17 bases between them. The CDR3 here is CAGNRVGINYGYTF. As DNA, the CDR3 is TGTGCCGGAAACAGGGTTGGGATTAACTATGGCTACACCTTC.

The chain joins TRBV6-1 to TRBJ1-3; 7 nucleotides match TRBD1. V lost 2 bases, J lost 3 bases, and 4 bases stayed unmatched. Germline assignment: CDR1 MNHNS and CDR2 SASEGT. The CDR3 spans 15 residues. The CDR3 region has the DNA TGTGCCAGCAGTGAAACAGGGGCAGGTGGAAACACCATATATTTT. It specifies CASSETGAGGNTIYF.

The rearrangement uses TRBV7-3 and TRBJ2-1; 9 nucleotides match TRBD2. Per the germline V gene, CDR1 is SGHTA and CDR2 is FQGTGA. The CDR3 sequence is 15 residues long. Unmatched junction bases numbered 8, after V lost 5 bases and J lost 6 bases. CDR3 sequence (DNA): TGTGCCAGCAGCCCCAGGGGGACTAGCCCCAATGAGCAGTTCTTC. The encoded protein is CASSPRGTSPNEQFF.

V is TRBV12-3 or TRBV12-4 and J is TRBJ1-1; TRBD1 is a possible D gene (5 bases). The CDR3 sequence is 13 residues long. V was shortened by 6 bases and J by 1 base, with 9 bases between the two germline ends. The CDR3 bases are TGTGCCAGCAGGACCCAGGGGAACACTGAAGCTTTCTTT. It is translated as CASRTQGNTEAFF.

The chain links TRBV5-8 to TRBJ1-6, with 10 bases aligning to TRBD1. Germline V gene data show CDR1 as SGHTS and CDR2 as YDEGEE. V lost 4 bases, J lost 8 bases, and 9 bases stayed unmatched. The CDR3 consists of 16 residues. The CDR3 DNA is TGTGCCAGCAGCCCTAAGACAGGGGGCCTGTATTCACCCCTCCACTTT. As protein: CASSPKTGGLYSPLHF.

In its sample, this clone was seen once. The rearrangement uses TRBV7-2 and TRBJ2-3, with 10 positions matching TRBD2. Per germline, CDR1 SGHTA and CDR2 FQGNSA. This CDR3 is 14 amino acids long. Losses at the gene ends were 6 bases for V and 7 bases for J; bases not matched to a gene: 7. The CDR3 region is CASRATSGAYTQYF. CDR3 sequence (DNA): TGTGCCAGCAGAGCCACTAGCGGGGCATATACGCAGTATTTT.

V and J are TRBV15 and TRBJ2-1; no firm D call. Germline V gene sequence: CDR1 LNHNV, CDR2 YYDKDF (reference sequence). The CDR3 is 16 residues long. V was clipped by 0 bases and J by 2 bases, with 11 bases between them. This CDR3 reads CATSRDRNRAYNEQFF. CDR3 DNA: TGTGCCACCAGCAGAGATCGTAACAGAGCCTACAATGAGCAGTTCTTC.

The chain has TRBV2 and TRBJ1-1, with D possibly TRBD1 on 6 matching bases. V lost 6 bases and J lost 11, with 10 bases in between. The CDR3 loop spans 10 amino acids. Germline CDR1 reads SNHLY; CDR2 reads FYNNEI. The CDR3 DNA sequence: TGTGCCAGCAGATACAGGGTTGCTTTCTTT. Translating gives CASRYRVAFF.

In its sample, this clone was seen a few times. The chain combines TRBV7-2 with TRBJ2-7, with D perhaps matching TRBD1 (6 bases). Germline V lookup: CDR1 SGHTA, CDR2 FQGNSA. Trimming pared 0 bases from V and 6 bases from J, leaving 24 bases between. The CDR3 is 18 amino acids. CDR3 coding DNA: TGTGCCAGCAGCTTAGCCCAATCTCGGACAGTAGGCCACGGCGAGCAGTACTTC. Encoded protein: CASSLAQSRTVGHGEQYF.

About this clone itself: Lacking the conserved final phenylalanine or tryptophan, this CDR3 likely reflects a read error. The limits of the CDR3 on the DNA are not certain, so only TCRdb's listed CDR3 is given. The chain uses TRBV25-1 and TRBJ1-4; TRBD1, the table's D call, was not compared with the DNA. The CDR3 has 11 amino acids, counting both end residues. Germline V gene sequence: CDR1 MGHDK, CDR2 SYGVNS. The CDR3 is CASSMRTVLPL.

J is TRBJ1-1 and V is TRBV3-1 (or the pseudogene TRBV3-2); D unresolved. V gave up 5 bases and J gave up 5 bases, with 9 bases separating them. CDR1 is LGHDT, CDR2 YNNKEL, per germline (reference sequence). CDR3 length: 12 amino acids. CDR3 coding DNA: TGTGCCAGCAGCTCTGTCGAGACTGAAGCTTTCTTT. This codes for CASSSVETEAFF.

This clone has more than one count but fewer than ten. This chain links TRBV6-1 with TRBJ2-1; the match to TRBD1 covers 8 bases. The CDR3 totals 17 residues. J gave up 10 bases and V 0 bases, and 14 bases lay outside the gene matches. Germline CDR1 MNHNS, CDR2 SASEGT. The CDR3 protein is CASSEALSGGVSTEQFF. The CDR3 DNA reads TGTGCCAGCAGTGAAGCGCTTTCAGGGGGCGTAAGCACGGAGCAGTTCTTC.

This clone was picked up one time. The rearrangement joins TRBV13 to TRBJ1-3; 7 bases align to TRBD1. Germline CDR1 is PRHDT and CDR2 is FYEKMQ (reference sequence). The CDR3 totals 15 residues. The V gene end was trimmed by 4 bases and the J gene end by 4 bases; junction bases not matched to a gene: 7. The CDR3 DNA sequence: TGTGCCAGCAGCTCTTCGACAGGGTTAGGAAACACCATATATTTT. This sequence encodes CASSSSTGLGNTIYF.

The gene calls are TRBV6-5 and TRBJ2-7; 8 positions agree with TRBD1. CDR1 MNHEY and CDR2 SVGAGI come from the germline V gene. V gave up 6 bases and J gave up 7 bases; unmatched junction bases: 5. This CDR3 has 12 amino acids. Here the CDR3 DNA reads TGTGCCAGCAGGGACAGGGTTGGTGAGCAGTACTTC. Translating gives CASRDRVGEQYF.

V usage is TRBV5-1 and J usage is TRBJ2-2; D gene unclear. The CDR3 consists of 15 residues. V lost 4 bases, J lost 2 bases, and 12 bases lay in between. Germline V gene sequence: CDR1 SGHRS, CDR2 YFSETQ. CDR3 amino acids: CASSLRQENTGELFF. The CDR3 DNA sequence: TGCGCCAGCAGCCTCAGGCAGGAAAACACCGGGGAGCTGTTTTTT.

This clone showed up just once. V and J are TRBV7-2 and TRBJ2-1; TRBD2 matches at 7 bases. V lost 1 base, J lost 7 bases, and 7 bases stayed unmatched. CDR3 length: 15 amino acids. The germline V gene encodes CDR1 SGHTA and CDR2 FQGNSA. CDR3 in amino acids: CASSLVGGTPNEQFF. The CDR3 DNA reads as TGTGCCAGCAGCTTAGTGGGGGGGACCCCTAATGAGCAGTTCTTC. The variable domain in full, completed from reference TRBV7-2 and TRBJ2-1, reads GAGVSQSPSNKVTEKGKDVELRCDPISGHTALYWYRQSLGQGLEFLIYFQGNSAPDKSGLPSDRFSAERTGGSVSTLTIQRTQQEDSAVYLCASSLVGGTPNEQFFGPGTRLTVL.

The chain has TRBV6-5 and TRBJ2-2; TRBD1 matches 12 bases. There are 15 residues in the CDR3. Losses at the gene ends were 8 bases for V and 7 bases for J; bases not matched to a gene: 8. Germline V gene sequence: CDR1 MNHEY, CDR2 SVGAGI. In nucleotides, the CDR3 is TGTGCCAGCCCCGGGACAGGGGGCGTGGGCGGGGAGCTGTTTTTT. Amino acid sequence: CASPGTGGVGGELFF.

The chain employs TRBV29-1 and TRBJ2-7; 13 positions agree with TRBD2. V gave up 6 bases and J gave up 2 bases; unmatched junction bases: 7. Germline V gives CDR1 SQVTM, CDR2 ANQGSEA. This CDR3 is built from 15 residues. The CDR3 reads CSVKSGTSGTYEQYF. The CDR3 nucleotides are TGCAGCGTAAAATCCGGGACTAGCGGGACCTACGAGCAGTACTTC.

V usage is TRBV9 and J usage is TRBJ1-3; D ambiguous. Per the germline V gene, CDR1 is SGDLS and CDR2 is YYNGEE. Between the trimmed V and J ends, which lost 2 bases and 0 bases, there was a span of 3 bases. The CDR3 has 13 residues. In DNA form, the CDR3 reads TGTGCCAGCAGCGTTAGCTCTGGAAACACCATATATTTT. It is translated as CASSVSSGNTIYF. The entire variable domain, with the rest obtained from reference TRBV9 and TRBJ1-3, is as follows: DSGVTQTPKHLITATGQRVTLRCSPRSGDLSVYWYQQSLDQGLQFLIQYYNGEERAKGNILERFSAQQFPDLHSELNLSSLELGDSALYFCASSVSSGNTIYFGEGSWLTVV.

The chain is built from TRBV18 and TRBJ1-4; 7 bases match TRBD1. CDR3 length: 14 residues. The germline gives CDR1 KGHSH, CDR2 LQKENI. V lost 2 bases to trimming and J lost 7 bases; unmatched junction nucleotides: 4. The CDR3 region has the DNA TGTGCCAGCTCACCAGACAGGGCAAGTGAAAAACTGTTTTTT. Translation: CASSPDRASEKLFF.

Details on this clone: One end of the junction does not line up with germline, which may come from a read error. This rearrangement joins TRBV2 to TRBJ2-3, with 9 nucleotides matching TRBD2. Germline V gives CDR1 SNHLY, CDR2 FYNNEI. The CDR3 is made up of 15 amino acids. The CDR3 DNA reads as TGTGCCAGCAGTGAGCCAGCGGGGGGCACGGATACGCAGTATTTT. It yields the protein CASSEPAGGTDTQYF.

The V call is TRBV6-5, the J call TRBJ1-2; perhaps TRBD1 as D (6 bases). The CDR3 runs 14 residues. Trimming removed 6 bases at V and 7 bases at J, with 18 bases between. From germline, CDR1 is MNHEY and CDR2 SVGAGI. CDR3 protein: CASSDGTYPSGYTF. CDR3 in DNA: TGTGCCAGCAGCGACGGGACATACCCTAGTGGCTACACCTTC.

V gene TRBV6-5 combines with J gene TRBJ1-2; D may be TRBD1 (6 bases). This CDR3 has 14 amino acids. CDR1 MNHEY and CDR2 SVGAGI come from the germline V gene. The V end was cut by 10 bases, the J end by 4 bases, with 19 bases between. CDR3 coding DNA: TGTGCCATTGCGCGGGGGGGGCTTGGCTATGGCTACACCTTC. Amino acids: CAIARGGLGYGYTF.

The genes are TRBV7-2 and TRBJ1-2; D may be TRBD1 (5 bases). Trimming pared 5 bases from V and 3 bases from J, leaving 16 bases between. Germline CDR1 is SGHTA and CDR2 is FQGNSA. This CDR3 spans 15 amino acids. DNA of the CDR3: TGTGCCAGCAGCCCGGTGGCCCGGGGGGACTATGGCTACACCTTC. Translation: CASSPVARGDYGYTF. The full variable domain, with the rest looked up from reference TRBV7-2 and TRBJ1-2, is GAGVSQSPSNKVTEKGKDVELRCDPISGHTALYWYRQSLGQGLEFLIYFQGNSAPDKSGLPSDRFSAERTGGSVSTLTIQRTQQEDSAVYLCASSPVARGDYGYTFGSGTRLTVV.

This chain links TRBV19 with TRBJ1-1, with D possibly being TRBD1 (6 bases). Germline V gives CDR1 LNHDA, CDR2 SQIVND (reference sequence). This CDR3 spans 15 amino acids. The V gene lost 2 bases and the J gene lost 5 bases, with 15 bases spanning the gap. The CDR3 sequence: CASSILAGGLTEAFF. The CDR3 DNA sequence: TGTGCCAGTAGTATATTAGCGGGGGGCTTGACTGAAGCTTTCTTT.

V is TRBV11-2 and J is TRBJ1-4, with D hard to call. V was trimmed by 1 base and J by 8 bases, leaving 8 bases between them. The CDR3 is 13 amino acids. Germline V gives CDR1 SGHAT, CDR2 FQNNGV. The CDR3 loop reads CASSLGGGEKLFF. The CDR3 DNA sequence: TGTGCCAGCAGCTTAGGGGGAGGAGAAAAACTGTTTTTT.

The rearrangement links TRBV5-4 to TRBJ1-2, with 10 bases fitting TRBD1. J lost 1 base, V lost 5 bases, and 5 bases had no gene match. Germline V gene lookup returns CDR1 SGHNT and CDR2 YYREEE (reference sequence). This CDR3 is 15 amino acids long. CDR3 DNA: TGTGCCAGCAGTATCGGGACAGGGGTTAACTATGGCTACACCTTC. This gives the protein CASSIGTGVNYGYTF. Full variable domain (rest looked up from reference TRBV5-4 and TRBJ1-2): ETGVTQSPTHLIKTRGQQVTLRCSSQSGHNTVSWYQQALGQGPQFIFQYYREEENGRGNFPPRFSGLQFPNYSSELNVNALELDDSALYLCASSIGTGVNYGYTFGSGTRLTVV.

This clone appeared a few times. V usage is TRBV13 and J usage is TRBJ2-1, with TRBD1 identical over 10 bases. Germline values: CDR1 PRHDT, CDR2 FYEKMQ (reference sequence). Trimming took 4 bases from V and 5 from J; bases not matched to a gene: 11. This CDR3 contains 17 residues. CDR3: CASSSTTMGQGHNEQFF. DNA of the CDR3: TGTGCCAGCAGCTCCACAACGATGGGACAGGGGCACAATGAGCAGTTCTTC.